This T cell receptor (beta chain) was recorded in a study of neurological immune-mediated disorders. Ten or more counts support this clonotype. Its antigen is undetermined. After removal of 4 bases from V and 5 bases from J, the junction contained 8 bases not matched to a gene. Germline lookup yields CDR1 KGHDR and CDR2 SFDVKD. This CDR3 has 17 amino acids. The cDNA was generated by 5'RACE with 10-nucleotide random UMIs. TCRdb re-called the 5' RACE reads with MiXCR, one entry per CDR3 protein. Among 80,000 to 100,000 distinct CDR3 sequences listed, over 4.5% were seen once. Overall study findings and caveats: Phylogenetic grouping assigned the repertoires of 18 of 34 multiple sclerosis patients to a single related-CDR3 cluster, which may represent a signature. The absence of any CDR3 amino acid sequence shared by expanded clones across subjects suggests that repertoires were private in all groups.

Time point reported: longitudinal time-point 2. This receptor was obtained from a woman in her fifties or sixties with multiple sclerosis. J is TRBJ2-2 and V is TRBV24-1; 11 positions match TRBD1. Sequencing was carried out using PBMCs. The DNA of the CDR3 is TGTGCCACCAGTGACCCCCGGGACAGGGGGAAGACCGGGGAGCTGTTTTTT. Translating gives CATSDPRDRGKTGELFF.